This is a list of T cell receptor beta chains from one sample in a study of blood T cell repertoires in COVID-19. Profiling relied on immunoSEQ multiplex PCR, and the TCRdb table lists in-frame clones only, not all of them. The sample includes a few hundred thousand clones, nearly 90% of them seen just once. The sequenced sample consisted of PBMCs or T cells enriched from blood (not recorded which). The receptors were sampled from a woman in her forties or fifties who had been exposed to COVID-19. The CDR3 runs from the conserved cysteine through the conserved F or W. A D gene is named only where the DNA matches it firmly. Size is omitted from some rows. Given values are once, few, many or a class for expanded clones.

TRBJ1-2,NA,TRBV5-1,14,TRBD1,CASSSRGPNYGYTF,TGCGCCAGCAGCAGCAGGGGGCCCAACTATGGCTACACCTTC
TRBJ1-2,few,TRBV5-6,14,TRBD1,CASSLADRGQGYTF,TGTGCCAGCAGCTTGGCCGACAGGGGGCAAGGCTACACCTTC
TRBJ2-2,NA,TRBV28,14,NA,CASGRLENTGELFF,TGTGCCAGCGGACGACTAGAAAACACCGGGGAGCTGTTTTTT
TRBJ2-5,NA,TRBV2,15,TRBD2,CASRVLSSGGETQYF,TGTGCCAGCAGGGTCCTATCTAGCGGGGGGGAGACCCAGTACTTC
TRBJ1-6,NA,TRBV27,17,NA,CASSQIQGSSYNSPLHF,TGTGCCAGCAGCCAAATCCAGGGGAGCTCCTATAATTCACCCCTCCACTTT
TRBJ1-2,once,TRBV2,13,NA,CASSAGANYGYTF,TGTGCCAGCAGTGCGGGGGCTAACTATGGCTACACCTTC
TRBJ2-1,NA,TRBV5-1,15,NA,CASSLGQGSHNEQFF,TGCGCCAGCAGCTTGGGGCAGGGCTCCCACAATGAGCAGTTCTTC
TRBJ2-4,NA,TRBV18,15,TRBD1,CASSPPGTGGNIQYF,TGTGCCAGCTCACCTCCCGGGACAGGGGGTAACATTCAGTACTTC
TRBJ2-7,NA,TRBV7-9,13,NA,CASSLTGPYEQYF,TGTGCCAGCAGCTTAACAGGGCCCTACGAGCAGTACTTC
TRBJ1-2,NA,TRBV27,14,NA,CASSSTGPGGGYTF,TGTGCCAGCAGTTCCACCGGGCCCGGAGGAGGCTACACCTTC
TRBJ2-7,NA,TRBV5-6,16,NA,CASSPSGLPSSYEQYF,TGTGCCAGCAGCCCAAGCGGACTTCCCAGCTCCTACGAGCAGTACTTC
TRBJ2-1,NA,TRBV4-1,16,TRBD1,CASSQDGQGLGNEQFF,TGCGCCAGCAGCCAAGACGGACAGGGGTTGGGGAATGAGCAGTTCTTC
TRBJ1-1,NA,TRBV15,11,NA,CATSRQGLVFF,TGTGCCACCAGCAGACAGGGGTTAGTTTTCTTT
TRBJ2-7,NA,TRBV2,17,TRBD1,CATPKSTTGPSSYEQYF,TGTGCCACCCCTAAATCCACGACAGGGCCGAGCTCCTACGAGCAGTACTTC
TRBJ1-1,NA,TRBV20-1,10,NA,CICRGTEAFF,TGCATCTGCAGGGGCACTGAAGCTTTCTTT
TRBJ2-2,NA,TRBV27,15,NA,CASSLDQTNTGELFF,TGTGCCAGCAGTTTAGATCAGACGAACACCGGGGAGCTGTTTTTT
TRBJ1-2,NA,TRBV9,13,NA,CASKDRTNYGYTF,TGTGCCAGCAAAGACAGGACTAACTATGGCTACACCTTC
TRBJ1-1,few,TRBV29-1,15,TRBD1,CSADGQANRNTEAFF,TGCAGCGCGGACGGACAGGCCAACCGGAACACTGAAGCTTTCTTT
TRBJ1-2,NA,TRBV13,14,NA,CASPPPDVWAGYTF,TGTGCCAGTCCGCCGCCAGACGTTTGGGCCGGCTACACCTTC
TRBJ2-5,NA,TRBV3-1/TRBV3-2,16,TRBD2,CASSQVLIAGGETQYF,TGTGCCAGCAGCCAAGTTTTGATAGCGGGGGGGGAGACCCAGTACTTC
TRBJ2-7,NA,TRBV2,13,NA,CASSAVNSYEQYF,TGTGCCAGCAGTGCCGTTAACTCCTACGAGCAGTACTTC
TRBJ2-7,once,TRBV28,13,NA,CASSPRVSYEQYF,TGTGCCAGCAGTCCCAGGGTCTCCTACGAGCAGTACTTC
TRBJ2-2,few,TRBV4-1,14,TRBD1,CASSRPGQAGELFF,TGCGCCAGCAGCCGTCCCGGACAGGCCGGGGAGCTGTTTTTT